This T cell receptor beta chain originates from a study of T-cell memory formation after mild COVID-19. Study observations and caveats: Second-wave clones peaking on day 37 lacked confirmed SARS-CoV-2 specificity.

TCRdb reprocessed the 5' RACE reads via MiXCR and lists one record per CDR3 protein. The sample holds around 340,000 distinct CDR3 sequences, 10% to 15% seen once. Germline V gene data show CDR1 as SGHTA and CDR2 as FQGTGA. Trimming left V 4 bases short and J 5 bases short, with 11 bases between. The CDR3 consists of 13 residues. This clonotype appeared a few times. The target antigen is unknown. This clonotype was obtained from a man aged 18-30 years who had mild COVID-19 (a few samples of this study predate the infection). Cell type and time point are not known. Sequenced: PBMCs or a T cell subset sorted from them (not recorded which). This chain uses TRBV7-3 with TRBJ2-5, with D perhaps assigned TRBD1 or TRBD2 (5 bases each). CDR3 in amino acids: CASSSGTLETQYF. Here the CDR3 DNA reads TGTGCCAGCAGCTCCGGGACGCTGGAGACCCAGTACTTC.